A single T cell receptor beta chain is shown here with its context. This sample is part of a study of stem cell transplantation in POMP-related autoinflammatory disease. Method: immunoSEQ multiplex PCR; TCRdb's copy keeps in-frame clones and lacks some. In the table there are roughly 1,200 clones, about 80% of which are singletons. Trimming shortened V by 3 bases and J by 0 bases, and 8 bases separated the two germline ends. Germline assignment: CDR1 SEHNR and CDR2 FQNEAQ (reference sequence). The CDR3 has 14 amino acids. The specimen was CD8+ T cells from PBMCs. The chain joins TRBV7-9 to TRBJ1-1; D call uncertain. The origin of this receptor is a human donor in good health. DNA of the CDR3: TGTGCCAGCAGCTTCGTCGGCTTGAACACTGAAGCTTTCTTT. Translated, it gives CASSFVGLNTEAFF. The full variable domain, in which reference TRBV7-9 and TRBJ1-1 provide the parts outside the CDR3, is DTGVSQNPRHKITKRGQNVTFRCDPISEHNRLYWYRQTLGQGPEFLTYFQNEAQLEKSRLLSDRFSAERPKGSFSTLEIQRTEQGDSAMYLCASSFVGLNTEAFFGQGTRLTVV.